This entry is about one TCR beta chain. Its cognate antigen is unknown. One junction end disagrees with the germline gene, perhaps due to a read error. A modified ARM-PCR protocol with three rounds of nested PCR amplified TCRbeta. TCRdb called the multiplex PCR reads again in MiXCR, with one record for every CDR3 protein. The table records about 76,000 distinct CDR3 sequences, under 70% of them present only once. These data come from a study of tumor and adjacent non-tumor tissue in lung cancer. In germline, CDR1 is SEHNR, CDR2 FQNEAQ (reference sequence). This CDR3 has 15 residues. Whole-study findings and limits: Compared with tumor, normal lung showed significantly lower TCR diversity.

The template was RNA from unsorted bulk tissue. The receptor was isolated from a woman between 65 and 79 years old with non-small cell lung cancer. The specimen was lung tumor tissue. J is TRBJ2-7 and V is TRBV7-9, with 13 bases that match TRBD2. The CDR3 loop is CSSSSGLAGVDEQYF. The CDR3 coding sequence is TGTTCCAGCAGCTCAGGACTAGCGGGAGTCGACGAGCAGTACTTC.